These T cell receptor beta chains were read from a single sample in a study of beta chain features in type 1 diabetes. Sequencing used immunoSEQ multiplex PCR; TCRdb keeps in-frame clones, though not all of them. The sample holds a few hundred thousand clones; less than 20% are singletons and the top ten take around 0.045%. The specimen sequenced was naive CD4+ T cells from blood. The receptors shown here come from a woman under 30 in good health. CDR3s include the opening cysteine and the closing phenylalanine or tryptophan. The D gene is left open where the match is weak. A row's size may be missing; if present it is once, few, many or a size class.

d_call	j_call	clone_size	v_call	cdr3_aa	cdr3_nt
TRBD2	TRBJ2-3	few	TRBV15	CATSRVGLAALTDTQYF	TGTGCCACCAGCAGAGTAGGGCTAGCGGCTCTCACAGATACGCAGTATTTT
TRBD2	TRBJ2-7	few	TRBV29-1	CSVEGGLAPSYEQYF	TGCAGCGTTGAAGGGGGACTAGCGCCGTCCTACGAGCAGTACTTC
TRBD1	TRBJ1-1	NA	TRBV6-6	CASRDRGQTEAFF	TGTGCCAGCCGCGACAGGGGGCAAACTGAAGCTTTCTTT
NA	TRBJ2-1	few	TRBV11-3	CASSLNRVNEQFF	TGTGCCAGCAGCTTAAATCGGGTCAATGAGCAGTTCTTC
NA	TRBJ2-3	NA	TRBV19	CASSTADTQYF	TGTGCCAGTAGTACAGCAGATACGCAGTATTTT
NA	TRBJ2-7	NA	TRBV4-1	CASSHTRKLVPLSEQYF	TGCGCCAGCAGCCACACTAGAAAACTAGTCCCTCTCTCGGAGCAGTACTTC
TRBD2	TRBJ2-1	few	TRBV9	CASSGSFNNEQFF	TGTGCCAGTAGCGGGAGTTTCAACAATGAGCAGTTCTTC
TRBD2	TRBJ2-7	NA	TRBV15	CATSRALGLDSYEQYF	TGTGCCACCAGCAGAGCACTGGGACTAGACTCCTACGAGCAGTACTTC
TRBD1	TRBJ1-2	few	TRBV9	CASSVQGGYGYTF	TGTGCCAGCAGCGTACAGGGGGGCTATGGCTACACCTTC
NA	TRBJ1-6	NA	TRBV5-1	CASSLVYRARDSPLHF	TGCGCCAGCAGCTTGGTTTACAGGGCGCGGGATTCACCCCTCCACTTT
TRBD1	TRBJ2-6	NA	TRBV10-3	CAISPDRGAEGANVLTF	TGTGCCATCAGCCCGGACAGGGGGGCTGAGGGGGCCAACGTCCTGACTTTC
NA	TRBJ1-1	few	TRBV9	CASRRGAENTEAFF	TGTGCCAGCCGACGGGGGGCAGAGAACACTGAAGCTTTCTTT
NA	TRBJ1-2	NA	TRBV15	CATSRVGVRDGYTF	TGTGCCACCAGCAGAGTCGGGGTAAGGGATGGCTACACCTTC
NA	TRBJ2-1	few	TRBV30	CAWSPSHNEQFF	TGTGCCTGGAGTCCTAGCCACAATGAGCAGTTCTTC
TRBD2	TRBJ2-1	NA	TRBV10-3	CAIRTSGQNEQFF	TGTGCCATCAGGACTAGCGGGCAGAATGAGCAGTTCTTC
TRBD2	TRBJ2-5	NA	TRBV5-1	CASSLNGLAGETQYF	TGCGCCAGCAGCTTGAATGGACTAGCCGGGGAGACCCAGTACTTC
TRBD2	TRBJ2-1	few	TRBV2	CASSELTSGRATQFF	TGTGCCAGCAGTGAATTAACTAGCGGGAGGGCGACGCAGTTCTTC
TRBD2	TRBJ2-3	NA	TRBV4-1	CASSQRRGGETDTQYF	TGCGCCAGCAGCCAGAGGCGGGGGGGCGAGACAGATACGCAGTATTTT
TRBD2	TRBJ2-3	NA	TRBV5-4	CASSPGLAGGSTDTQYF	TGTGCCAGCAGCCCCGGACTAGCGGGAGGAAGCACAGATACGCAGTATTTT
NA	TRBJ2-1	NA	TRBV7-9	CASSSRLGESNEQFF	TGTGCCAGCAGCTCTCGACTAGGGGAAAGCAATGAGCAGTTCTTC
NA	TRBJ1-4	NA	TRBV6-6	CASSDRSNEKLFF	TGTGCCAGCAGTGACAGGAGTAATGAAAAACTGTTTTTT
NA	TRBJ2-1	NA	TRBV30	CAWSVEPNEQFF	TGTGCCTGGAGTGTAGAGCCCAATGAGCAGTTCTTC
TRBD1	TRBJ2-7	few	TRBV7-9	CASSLGQAYYEQYF	TGTGCCAGCAGCTTGGGACAGGCGTACTACGAGCAGTACTTC
TRBD1	TRBJ2-1	few	TRBV2	CASSRGQGAYEQFF	TGTGCCAGCAGTCGTGGACAGGGGGCATATGAGCAGTTCTTC
NA	TRBJ1-2	NA	TRBV6-1	CASRIRERGGYTF	TGTGCCAGCAGAATCAGGGAGCGGGGTGGCTACACCTTC
NA	TRBJ2-2	NA	TRBV6-6	CASSARPGPNTGELFF	TGTGCCAGCAGTGCTAGGCCTGGCCCGAACACCGGGGAGCTGTTTTTT
NA	TRBJ2-5	few	TRBV9	CASSVNSRETQYF	TGTGCCAGCAGCGTAAATAGCCGGGAGACCCAGTACTTC
NA	TRBJ2-7	NA	TRBV18	CASSPPSRPYEQYF	TGTGCCAGCTCACCACCGAGCAGGCCCTACGAGCAGTACTTC
NA	TRBJ2-3	NA	TRBV7-8	CASSFGRGPSTDTQYF	TGTGCCAGCAGCTTCGGACGGGGTCCCTCCACAGATACGCAGTATTTT
NA	TRBJ2-1	NA	TRBV6-1	CASSEFRESYNEQFF	TGTGCCAGCAGTGAATTTCGGGAGTCCTACAATGAGCAGTTCTTC
NA	TRBJ1-1	NA	TRBV2	CASGPESGSNTEAFF	TGTGCCAGCGGCCCGGAATCGGGGTCGAACACTGAAGCTTTCTTT
NA	TRBJ1-2	few	TRBV5-1	CASSLDRGGGGYTF	TGCGCCAGCAGCTTGGATAGGGGGGGTGGAGGCTACACCTTC
TRBD1	TRBJ2-1	NA	TRBV18	CASSRVRGNEQFF	TGTGCCAGCTCGCGGGTCAGGGGGAATGAGCAGTTCTTC
NA	TRBJ2-5	NA	TRBV13	CASLRRDGQETQYF	TGTGCCAGTCTAAGGAGAGACGGACAAGAGACCCAGTACTTC
NA	TRBJ1-1	NA	TRBV27	CASSAPGHQNTEAFF	TGTGCCAGCAGTGCCCCGGGACATCAGAACACTGAAGCTTTCTTT
NA	TRBJ1-2	few	TRBV6-6	CASAGGNYGYTF	TGTGCCAGCGCGGGGGGCAACTATGGCTACACCTTC
TRBD1	TRBJ2-1	few	TRBV18	CASSLPIGQGYYNEQFF	TGTGCCAGCTCACTGCCTATCGGACAGGGATACTACAATGAGCAGTTCTTC
TRBD2	TRBJ2-1	few	TRBV5-1	CASSLGLAGSNEQFF	TGCGCCAGCAGCTTGGGACTAGCGGGTTCCAATGAGCAGTTCTTC
TRBD1	TRBJ2-7	few	TRBV30	CAWSVAGTGGFYEQYF	TGTGCCTGGAGTGTTGCCGGGACAGGGGGCTTCTACGAGCAGTACTTC
NA	TRBJ2-6	few	TRBV14	CASSRGGFSGANVLTF	TGTGCCAGCAGTCGCGGCGGTTTCTCTGGGGCCAACGTCCTGACTTTC
NA	TRBJ2-3	few	TRBV7-3	CASSAGNTQYF	TGTGCCAGCAGCGCTGGCAATACGCAGTATTTT
TRBD2	TRBJ2-5	NA	TRBV7-2	CASSPRLAVQETQYF	TGTGCCAGCAGCCCTAGACTAGCGGTACAAGAGACCCAGTACTTC
NA	TRBJ1-1	NA	TRBV7-9	CASSLTGTMNTEAFF	TGTGCCAGCAGCCTAACCGGGACTATGAACACTGAAGCTTTCTTT
TRBD1	TRBJ2-7	NA	TRBV5-1	CASSSAGGPYEQYF	TGCGCCAGCAGCTCTGCAGGGGGTCCCTACGAGCAGTACTTC
NA	TRBJ2-7	NA	TRBV11-2	CASSPRYEQYF	TGTGCCAGCAGCCCGCGATACGAGCAGTACTTC
NA	TRBJ2-1	NA	TRBV29-1	CSVGAGPNEQFF	TGCAGCGTTGGCGCAGGGCCCAATGAGCAGTTCTTC
TRBD2	TRBJ2-5	few	TRBV12-5	CASALGLAGGSQETQYF	TGTGCTAGTGCTCTAGGGCTAGCGGGAGGCTCACAAGAGACCCAGTACTTC
NA	TRBJ2-4	few	TRBV10-3	CAMGREAKNIQYF	TGTGCCATGGGTCGGGAAGCCAAAAACATTCAGTACTTC
TRBD2	TRBJ2-7	NA	TRBV19	CASSLAGGPSYEQYF	TGTGCCAGTAGTTTGGCGGGGGGTCCATCCTACGAGCAGTACTTC
NA	TRBJ2-2	NA	TRBV7-2	CASSLREELFF	TGTGCCAGCAGCTTAAGAGAGGAGCTGTTTTTT
NA	TRBJ2-5	few	TRBV30	CAWSGQTQETQYF	TGTGCCTGGAGTGGACAGACCCAAGAGACCCAGTACTTC